The present TCR beta chain was sequenced within a study of control samples from healthy donors and cancer patients. Assay used: immunoSEQ multiplex PCR; TCRdb lists only in-frame clones, some missing. The sample has approximately 58,000 clones; about 90% are singletons. CDR1 and CDR2 from the germline V gene are SGHRS and YFSETQ. The V end lost 3 bases, the J end lost 5 bases, and 20 bases lay between the germline ends. The CDR3 runs to 16 residues. Input material: PBMCs. The receptor's source is a woman aged 55-69 years with lung cancer. The chain couples TRBV5-1 to TRBJ1-1; weak D call: TRBD1 (5 bases). The CDR3 region is CASSWSTGGGSTEAFF. CDR3 nucleotides: TGCGCCAGCAGCTGGAGCACCGGGGGAGGGAGTACTGAAGCTTTCTTT.